This TCR beta chain was documented in a study of early T cells in non-severe SARS-CoV-2 infection. Study as a whole: From unsorted whole blood, bulk RNA was sequenced, and the chains remained unpaired.

This CDR3 contains 15 residues. The ends were cut back, 0 bases at V and 3 bases at J, with 8 bases in the middle. In germline, CDR1 is MNHNY, CDR2 SVGAGI (reference sequence). Molecules of cDNA were individually given unique molecular identifiers that were attached to them. One entry per CDR3 protein results from TCRdb running MiXCR on the 5' RACE reads. The data show tens of thousands of distinct CDR3 sequences, under 7% seen once. Study-wide results and limits: Private and CD4 specificities were missed by VDJdb matching, which favored anti-spike CD8 responses.

This clonotype is labeled medium-sized (0.01 to 0.1%). Its antigen is not identified. V gene TRBV6-6 combines with J gene TRBJ1-4; D unclear. The specimen was whole blood. The sequence was collected from an adult who was a healthcare worker with PCR-confirmed SARS-CoV-2 infection or an uninfected control (not recorded which). The CDR3 DNA sequence: TGTGCCAGCAGTTACTCCCGGGAGGCTAATGAAAAACTGTTTTTT. Encoded protein: CASSYSREANEKLFF.